This passage covers 2 T cell receptor beta chains from one sample sequenced in a study of T cell responses to AZD1222 COVID-19 vaccine. The data were produced by immunoSEQ multiplex PCR, yet TCRdb's version contains in-frame clones alone and is incomplete. The sample records 95,000 to 110,000 clones, approximately 88% being singletons. Sample: peripheral blood, taken on day 0 of AZD1222 vaccination. The receptors originated from an adult in good health.

This clone was detected once. CDR3 bases: TGCGCCAGCAGCCACGGGGACAGGGAAGGTGAAGCTTTCTTT. Its translation: CASSHGDREGEAFF. The gene calls are TRBV5-1 and TRBJ1-1, with 9 positions matching TRBD1. The CDR3 loop spans 14 amino acids. The germline CDR1 and CDR2 sequences are SGHRS and YFSETQ. V was pared by 4 bases and J by 7 bases, with 8 bases of the junction left unmatched. Variable domain in full (rest from reference TRBV5-1 and TRBJ1-1): KAGVTQTPRYLIKTRGQQVTLSCSPISGHRSVSWYQQTPGQGLQFLFEYFSETQRNKGNFPGRFSGRQFSNSRSEMNVSTLELGDSALYLCASSHGDREGEAFFGQGTRLTVV.

This clone was seen only once. This chain joins TRBV10-3 and TRBJ2-5; 10 bases are a match to TRBD2. The CDR3 is 15 amino acids. The germline V gene has CDR1 ENHRY and CDR2 SYGVKD. The J segment lost 2 bases and the V segment lost 2 bases, leaving 2 bases of the junction unmatched. CDR3 sequence: CAISEEREGQETQYF. CDR3 in DNA: TGTGCCATCAGTGAGGAGCGGGAGGGACAAGAGACCCAGTACTTC.